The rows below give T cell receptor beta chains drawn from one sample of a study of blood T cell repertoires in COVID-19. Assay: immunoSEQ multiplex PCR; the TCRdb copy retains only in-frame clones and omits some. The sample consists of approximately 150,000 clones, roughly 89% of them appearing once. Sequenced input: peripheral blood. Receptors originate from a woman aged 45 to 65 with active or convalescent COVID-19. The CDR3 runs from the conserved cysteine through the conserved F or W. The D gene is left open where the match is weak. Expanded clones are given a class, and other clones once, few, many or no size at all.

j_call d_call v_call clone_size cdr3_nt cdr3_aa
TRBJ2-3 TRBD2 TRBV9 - TGTGCCAGCAGCGGTGGGGGGACTAGCGGGAGGATCACAGATACGCAGTATTTT CASSGGGTSGRITDTQYF
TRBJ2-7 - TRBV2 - TGTGCCAGCAGTGAACCCTCGACAGGGCCGGGGGCCTACGAGCAGTACTTC CASSEPSTGPGAYEQYF
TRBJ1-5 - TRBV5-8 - TGTGCCAGCAGCTTGGGACAGGTAAATCAGCCCCAGCATTTT CASSLGQVNQPQHF
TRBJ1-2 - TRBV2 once TGTGCCAGCAGTGACATACAGAGGGCTAACTATGGCTACACCTTC CASSDIQRANYGYTF
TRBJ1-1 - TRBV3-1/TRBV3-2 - TGTGCCAGCAGCCCAGGGACTCCTGAAGCTTTCTTT CASSPGTPEAFF
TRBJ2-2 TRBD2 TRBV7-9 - TGTGCCAGCAGCCACAAACGGCGGGGGGCTACTACGAACACCGGGGAGCTGTTTTTT CASSHKRRGATTNTGELFF
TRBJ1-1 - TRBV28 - TGTGCCAGCAGCAACCTCGGGAGGAACACTGAAGCTTTCTTT CASSNLGRNTEAFF
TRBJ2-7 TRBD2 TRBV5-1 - TGCGCCAGCAGCTGGGGACTAGCGATCCCCTACGAGCAGTACTTC CASSWGLAIPYEQYF
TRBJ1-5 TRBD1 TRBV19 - TGTGCCAGTAGTAGCGGGACAGAAGGTCAGCCCCAGCATTTT CASSSGTEGQPQHF
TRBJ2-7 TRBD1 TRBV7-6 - TGTGCCAGCAGCTCACACCGGGACAGTTTCTACGAGCAGTACTTC CASSSHRDSFYEQYF
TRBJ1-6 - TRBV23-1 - TGCGCCAGCAGTCAACGGGTTCTAATTTATAATTCACCCCTCCACTTT CASSQRVLIYNSPLHF
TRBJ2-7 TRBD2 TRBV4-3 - TGCGCCAGCAGCCAAGATGGGACTAGCGGGCCAACCTACGAGCAGTACTTC CASSQDGTSGPTYEQYF
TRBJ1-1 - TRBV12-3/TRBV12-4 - TGTGCCAGCAGTTTCCAGGGAAACACTGAAGCTTTCTTT CASSFQGNTEAFF
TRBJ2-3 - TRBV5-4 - TGTGCCAGCAGCCCCCCCCTCCTTGGCACAGATACGCAGTATTTT CASSPPLLGTDTQYF
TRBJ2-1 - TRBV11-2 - TGTGCCAGCAGCTTTGGTCGCGGCAGGGTAAACAATGAGCAGTTCTTC CASSFGRGRVNNEQFF
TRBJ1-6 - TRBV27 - TGTGCCAGCAGTTTAGCCCCAGTTTATAATTCACCCCTCCACTTT CASSLAPVYNSPLHF
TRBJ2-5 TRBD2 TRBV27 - TGTGCCAGCAGTTTATCGCCCTCTAGCGGGGGGACGTTCCAAGAGACCCAGTACTTC CASSLSPSSGGTFQETQYF
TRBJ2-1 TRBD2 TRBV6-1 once TGTGCCAGCAGTGAAATTCTAGCGGTTAATGAGCAGTTCTTC CASSEILAVNEQFF
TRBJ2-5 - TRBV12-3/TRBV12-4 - TGTGCCAGCAGTTTGTCCAAAGAGACCCAGTACTTC CASSLSKETQYF
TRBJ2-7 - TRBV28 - TGTGCCAGCAGTTACGGACAGTCCTACGAGCAGTACTTC CASSYGQSYEQYF
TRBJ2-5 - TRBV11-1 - TGTGCCAGCAGCTTTCTGGGGAGTCAAGAGACCCAGTACTTC CASSFLGSQETQYF
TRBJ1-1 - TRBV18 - TGTGCCAGCTCACCAGTGGCAGGGCGGGAAGCTTTCTTT CASSPVAGREAFF
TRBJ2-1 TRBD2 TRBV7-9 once TGTGCCAGCAGCTCGGGACTAGCGGGAATCACTGAGCAGTTCTTC CASSSGLAGITEQFF
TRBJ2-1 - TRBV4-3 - TGCGCCAGCAGCCAATCGTGGGAGAGGCCCTACAATGAGCAGTTCTTC CASSQSWERPYNEQFF
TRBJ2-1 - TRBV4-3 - TGCGCCAGCAGCCAAGAGGGGGGCTCCTACAATGAGCAGTTCTTC CASSQEGGSYNEQFF
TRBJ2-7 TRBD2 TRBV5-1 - TGCGCCAGCAGCTTCGGACTAGCTCAGCGAGCTCAAGCCCCGGCTATCGAATTC CASSFGLAQRAQAPAIEF
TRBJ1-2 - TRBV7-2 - TGTGCCAGCAGCTTAGTCACAGACTATGGCTACACCTTC CASSLVTDYGYTF
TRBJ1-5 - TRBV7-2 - TGTGCCAGCAGCGACGGGACATATAATCAGCCCCAGCATTTT CASSDGTYNQPQHF
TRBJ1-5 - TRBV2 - TGTGCCAGCAGTGAACTTAGCGGTCGCAATCAGCCCCAGCATTTT CASSELSGRNQPQHF
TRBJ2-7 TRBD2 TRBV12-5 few TGTGCTAGTGGTTTGGCCCGGGAGGACAACATTTTGCAGTACTTC CASGLAREDNILQYF
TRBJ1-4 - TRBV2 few TGTGCCAGCAGTGGGGGCCAGCTGAATGAAAAACTGTTTTTT CASSGGQLNEKLFF
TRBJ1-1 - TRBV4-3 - TGCGCCAGCAGCCAAACAGAGATGAACACTGAAGCTTTCTTT CASSQTEMNTEAFF
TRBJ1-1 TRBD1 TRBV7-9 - TGTGCCAGCAGCTCGACACGTACAGGGGTTCCGGGTGGCACTGAAGCTTTCTTT CASSSTRTGVPGGTEAFF
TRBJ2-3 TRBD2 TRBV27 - TGTGCCAGCAGTCCAAATAGCGGGGGGCCCAGCACAGATACGCAGTATTTT CASSPNSGGPSTDTQYF
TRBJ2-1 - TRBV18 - TGTGCCAGCTCACCCCGAGCAGGGATTACCAATGAGCAGTTCTTC CASSPRAGITNEQFF
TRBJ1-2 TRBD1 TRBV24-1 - TGTGCCACCAGTGATCCGGACAGGGTCGCACTTTATGGCTACACCTTC CATSDPDRVALYGYTF
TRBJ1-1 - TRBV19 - TGTGCCAGTAGTCCGCGCCCGGACAGTAACACTGAAGCTTTCTTT CASSPRPDSNTEAFF
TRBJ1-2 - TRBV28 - TGTGCCAGCAGTCTGACAACCGGCTACACCTTC CASSLTTGYTF
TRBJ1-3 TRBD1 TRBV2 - TGTGCCAGCACCATTCTTAGGACAGGGAGTGGAAACACCATATATTTT CASTILRTGSGNTIYF
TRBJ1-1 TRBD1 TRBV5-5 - TGTGCCAGCAGCCTGTCCGGGACAGGGAACACTGAAGCTTTCTTT CASSLSGTGNTEAFF
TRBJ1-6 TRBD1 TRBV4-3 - TGCGCCAGCAGCCAAGACGGGACAGGGAAGACACCCCTCCACTTT CASSQDGTGKTPLHF
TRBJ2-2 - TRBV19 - TGTGCCAGTAAAGCCCGGGAACTCACCGGGGAGCTGTTTTTT CASKARELTGELFF
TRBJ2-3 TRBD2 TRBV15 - TGTGCCACCAGAGCCACACTAGCGGGGGGTGATACGCAGTATTTT CATRATLAGGDTQYF
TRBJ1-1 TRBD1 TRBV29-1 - TGCAGCGTCGGACAGGGATCCCTTGACGCTTTCTTT CSVGQGSLDAFF
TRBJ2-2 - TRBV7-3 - TGTGCCAGCAGCTTAACGGTTACAGGGAGCACCGGGGAGCTGTTTTTT CASSLTVTGSTGELFF
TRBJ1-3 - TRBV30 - TGTGCCTGGAGTGTACGCGGCAGCTCTGGAAACACCATATATTTT CAWSVRGSSGNTIYF